Listed below are T cell receptor beta chains from one sample, sequenced in a study of T cell responses to AZD1222 COVID-19 vaccine. TCRdb's table, derived via immunoSEQ multiplex PCR, lists solely in-frame clones and lacks some. Of 100,000 to 150,000 clones listed, approximately 88% are singletons. The sequencing here drew on peripheral blood, taken on day 0 of AZD1222 vaccination. These TCRs come from an adult in good health. CDR3s include the opening cysteine and the closing phenylalanine or tryptophan. The D gene is left open where the match is weak. Rows give clone size only sometimes, using once, few, many, or a class for an expanded clone.

clone_size	d_call	v_call	j_call	cdr3_aa	cdr3_nt
NA	NA	TRBV12-3/TRBV12-4	TRBJ1-1	CASSLGQNTEAFF	TGTGCCAGCAGCCTCGGGCAAAACACTGAAGCTTTCTTT
NA	NA	TRBV6-6	TRBJ1-2	CASSPRTDYGYTF	TGTGCCAGCAGCCCGCGGACAGATTATGGCTACACCTTC
NA	TRBD1	TRBV30	TRBJ2-5	CAWSRDRDETQYF	TGTGCCTGGAGTAGGGACAGGGACGAGACCCAGTACTTC
NA	NA	TRBV10-3	TRBJ2-7	CAISAWGDEQYF	TGTGCCATCAGTGCCTGGGGGGACGAGCAGTACTTC
NA	NA	TRBV5-1	TRBJ2-6	CASSLALGGANVLTF	TGCGCCAGCAGCTTGGCGCTTGGGGGGGCCAACGTCCTGACTTTC
NA	TRBD1	TRBV30	TRBJ1-5	CAWRGTGTGQPQHF	TGTGCCTGGAGGGGGACAGGGACCGGGCAGCCCCAGCATTTT
NA	NA	TRBV19	TRBJ2-2	CASRTLFRQNTGELFF	TGTGCCAGTAGGACACTCTTTCGCCAAAACACCGGGGAGCTGTTTTTT
NA	TRBD1	TRBV19	TRBJ1-5	CASREQGKSNQPQHF	TGTGCCAGTAGAGAACAGGGGAAGAGCAATCAGCCCCAGCATTTT
once	NA	TRBV19	TRBJ1-4	CASSARLLPPEKLFF	TGTGCCAGTAGTGCCCGGCTCCTACCCCCCGAAAAACTGTTTTTT
NA	NA	TRBV7-2	TRBJ1-1	CASSSATNTEAFF	TGTGCCAGCAGCTCCGCTACTAACACTGAAGCTTTCTTT
NA	NA	TRBV18	TRBJ1-3	CASSPFTASSSGNTIYF	TGTGCCAGCTCGCCCTTCACGGCCAGTTCCTCTGGAAACACCATATATTTT
once	TRBD2	TRBV6-5	TRBJ2-7	CASRWTSVEQYF	TGTGCCAGCCGTTGGACTAGCGTCGAGCAGTACTTC
NA	NA	TRBV7-6	TRBJ2-5	CASSLTGGRETQYF	TGTGCCAGCAGCCTAACAGGAGGGCGAGAGACCCAGTACTTC
NA	TRBD1	TRBV28	TRBJ1-2	CASSLGTGNGYTF	TGTGCCAGCAGTTTGGGGACAGGGAATGGCTACACCTTC
few	NA	TRBV5-8	TRBJ1-1	CASSFRSTEAFF	TGTGCCAGCAGCTTTAGGAGTACTGAAGCTTTCTTT
NA	NA	TRBV10-3	TRBJ1-5	CAIRQEDQPQHF	TGTGCCATCAGACAGGAAGATCAGCCCCAGCATTTT
NA	TRBD1	TRBV3-1/TRBV3-2	TRBJ1-2	CASSPRDRVDYGYTF	TGTGCCAGCAGCCCAAGAGACAGGGTGGACTATGGCTACACCTTC
NA	TRBD2	TRBV9	TRBJ2-7	CASSVGTSGNYEQYF	TGTGCCAGCAGCGTAGGGACTAGCGGGAACTACGAGCAGTACTTC
NA	NA	TRBV28	TRBJ2-7	CASVSRSYEQYF	TGTGCCAGCGTGTCTAGGTCCTACGAGCAGTACTTC
NA	TRBD1	TRBV2	TRBJ1-6	CARGTGVSGNSPLHF	TGTGCCAGAGGGACAGGGGTTTCAGGGAATTCACCCCTCCACTTT
few	NA	TRBV9	TRBJ1-3	CASGGRESSGNTIYF	TGTGCCAGCGGCGGAAGGGAGAGCTCTGGAAACACCATATATTTT
NA	NA	TRBV9	TRBJ2-7	CASTLTPYEQYF	TGTGCCAGCACCCTCACCCCCTACGAGCAGTACTTC
NA	NA	TRBV4-1	TRBJ2-2	CASSQPLGTGELFF	TGCGCCAGCAGCCAGCCTTTGGGAACCGGGGAGCTGTTTTTT
NA	TRBD1	TRBV30	TRBJ1-4	CAWSHKGALDEKLFF	TGTGCCTGGAGTCACAAGGGGGCGTTGGATGAAAAACTGTTTTTT
NA	TRBD1	TRBV6-6	TRBJ1-3	CASTQTGGNTIYF	TGTGCCAGCACCCAGACAGGGGGTAACACCATATATTTT
NA	NA	TRBV10-1	TRBJ2-5	CASSGGGQETQYF	TGCGCCAGCAGTGGTGGGGGACAAGAGACCCAGTACTTC
few	TRBD2	TRBV19	TRBJ2-1	CATSYRRGGQGEQFF	TGTGCCACCAGCTATAGGCGGGGGGGCCAAGGTGAGCAGTTCTTC
NA	NA	TRBV5-1	TRBJ2-3	CASSLGTTDTQYF	TGCGCCAGCAGCTTAGGGACCACAGATACGCAGTATTTT
NA	TRBD2	TRBV4-2	TRBJ2-1	CASSQDLVVLAGYYNEQFF	TGTGCCAGCAGCCAAGATCTCGTGGTGCTAGCGGGTTACTACAATGAGCAGTTCTTC
NA	NA	TRBV6-5	TRBJ1-4	CASSYGTSNEKLFF	TGTGCCAGCAGTTACGGGACATCTAATGAAAAACTGTTTTTT
NA	TRBD2	TRBV4-2	TRBJ2-1	CASSQEANSGGIYNEQFF	TGTGCCAGCAGCCAAGAAGCTAATAGCGGGGGGATCTACAATGAGCAGTTCTTC
NA	NA	TRBV13	TRBJ2-1	CASSPVRRDGENEQFF	TGTGCCAGCAGCCCGGTGCGTAGGGACGGGGAGAATGAGCAGTTCTTC
few	NA	TRBV7-2	TRBJ1-1	CASSPTGRNTEAFF	TGTGCCAGCAGCCCAACAGGGAGGAACACTGAAGCTTTCTTT
NA	NA	TRBV20-1	TRBJ1-5	CSASREPQHF	TGCAGTGCTAGTAGGGAGCCCCAGCATTTT
NA	NA	TRBV30	TRBJ1-1	CAWRTKNTEAFF	TGTGCCTGGAGGACCAAGAACACTGAAGCTTTCTTT
NA	NA	TRBV7-2	TRBJ2-3	CASSFLPSTDTQYF	TGTGCCAGCAGCTTTCTCCCATCCACAGATACGCAGTATTTT
NA	NA	TRBV11-3	TRBJ2-5	CASSLYGREQETQYF	TGTGCCAGCAGCTTATACGGGAGAGAACAAGAGACCCAGTACTTC
NA	TRBD1	TRBV6-2/TRBV6-3	TRBJ2-7	CASSRTGPFEQYF	TGTGCCAGCAGTCGGACAGGGCCCTTCGAGCAGTACTTC
NA	NA	TRBV30	TRBJ1-2	CAWSVRAQGIGYTF	TGTGCCTGGAGTGTAAGGGCGCAGGGTATCGGCTACACCTTC